This record looks at one T cell receptor (beta chain) sequence and its context. Its cognate antigen is unknown. This sample was taken from a study of PD-L1 blockade in urothelial cancer. Turning to the study itself: Blood was evaluated 3 weeks (second dose) and 6 weeks after therapy began. Points from the study as a whole: When measured at 3 weeks, tumor-associated blood clones expanded more in durable-benefit patients. Clonality of blood TCR below the median before treatment predicted better survival.

Germline V gives CDR1 LNHNV, CDR2 YYDKDF (reference sequence). The CDR3 contains 14 residues. V was clipped by 0 bases and J by 6 bases, with 9 bases between them. A spike-in of synthetic TCR analog templates was added to each PCR. Sequencing was performed with immunoSEQ multiplex PCR; in TCRdb, only in-frame clones are kept and a portion is missing. The table lists approximately 94,000 clones, around 87% of them singletons. Time point noted: pretreatment peripheral blood. The gene calls are TRBV15 and TRBJ1-5; unclear D gene. The sequencing used PBMCs, collected around atezolizumab (anti-PD-L1) treatment. This TCR was recovered from a man in his sixties with urothelial cancer. CDR3 in amino acids: CATSRDEGGQPQHF. The CDR3 DNA reads as TGTGCCACCAGCAGAGACGAGGGAGGTCAGCCCCAGCATTTT.